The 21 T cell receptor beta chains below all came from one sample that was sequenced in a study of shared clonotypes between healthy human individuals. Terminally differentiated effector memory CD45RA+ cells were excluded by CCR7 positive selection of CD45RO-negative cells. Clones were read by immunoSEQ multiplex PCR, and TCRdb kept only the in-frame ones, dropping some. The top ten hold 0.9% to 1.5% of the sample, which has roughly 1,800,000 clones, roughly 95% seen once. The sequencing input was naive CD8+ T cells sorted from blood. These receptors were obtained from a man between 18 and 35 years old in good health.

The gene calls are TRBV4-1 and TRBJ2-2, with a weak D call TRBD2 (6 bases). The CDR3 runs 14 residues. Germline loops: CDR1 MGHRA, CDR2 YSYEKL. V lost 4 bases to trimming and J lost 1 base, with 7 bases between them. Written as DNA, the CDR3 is TGCGCCAGCAGCCCCGGGGGGAACACCGGGGAGCTGTTTTTT. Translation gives CASSPGGNTGELFF.

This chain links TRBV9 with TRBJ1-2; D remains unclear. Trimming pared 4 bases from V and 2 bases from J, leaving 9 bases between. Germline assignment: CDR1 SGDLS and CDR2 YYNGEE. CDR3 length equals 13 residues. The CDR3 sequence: CASSPGLNYGYTF. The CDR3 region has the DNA TGTGCCAGCAGCCCGGGCCTGAACTATGGCTACACCTTC.

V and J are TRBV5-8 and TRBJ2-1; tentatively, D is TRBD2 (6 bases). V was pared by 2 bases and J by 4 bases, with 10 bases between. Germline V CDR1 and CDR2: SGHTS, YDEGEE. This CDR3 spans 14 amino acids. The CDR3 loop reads CASSLHGGYNEQFF. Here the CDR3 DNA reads TGTGCCAGCAGCTTACACGGAGGGTACAATGAGCAGTTCTTC.

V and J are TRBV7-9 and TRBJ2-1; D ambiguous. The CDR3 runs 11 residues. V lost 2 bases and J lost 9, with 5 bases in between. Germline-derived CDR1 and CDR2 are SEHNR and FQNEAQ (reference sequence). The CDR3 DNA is TGTGCCAGCAGCTTAACGAGTGAGCAGTTCTTC. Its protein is CASSLTSEQFF.

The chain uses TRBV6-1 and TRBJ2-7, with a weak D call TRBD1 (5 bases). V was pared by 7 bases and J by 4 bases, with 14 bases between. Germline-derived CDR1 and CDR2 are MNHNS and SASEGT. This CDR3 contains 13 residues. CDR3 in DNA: TGTGCCAGCAAACTCCTTTCAGGGTACGAGCAGTACTTC. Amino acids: CASKLLSGYEQYF.

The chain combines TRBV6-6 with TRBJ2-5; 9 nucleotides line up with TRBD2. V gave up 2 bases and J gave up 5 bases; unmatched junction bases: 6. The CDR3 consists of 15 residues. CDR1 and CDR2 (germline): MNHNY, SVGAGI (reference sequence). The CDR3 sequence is CASSYEREVLETQYF. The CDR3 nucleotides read TGTGCCAGCAGTTACGAGCGGGAGGTTTTGGAGACCCAGTACTTC.

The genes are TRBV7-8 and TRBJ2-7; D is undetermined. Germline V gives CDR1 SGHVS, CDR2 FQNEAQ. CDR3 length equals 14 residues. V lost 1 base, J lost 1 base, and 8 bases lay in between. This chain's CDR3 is CASSLEFNSYEQYF. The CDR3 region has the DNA TGTGCCAGCAGCTTAGAATTTAATTCCTACGAGCAGTACTTC.

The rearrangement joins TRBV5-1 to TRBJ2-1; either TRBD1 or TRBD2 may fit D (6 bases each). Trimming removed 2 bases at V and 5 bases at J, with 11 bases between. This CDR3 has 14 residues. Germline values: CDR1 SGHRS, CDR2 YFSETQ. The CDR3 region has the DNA TGCGCCAGCAGCTTAAGGGGGGCCAACAATGAGCAGTTCTTC. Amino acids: CASSLRGANNEQFF.

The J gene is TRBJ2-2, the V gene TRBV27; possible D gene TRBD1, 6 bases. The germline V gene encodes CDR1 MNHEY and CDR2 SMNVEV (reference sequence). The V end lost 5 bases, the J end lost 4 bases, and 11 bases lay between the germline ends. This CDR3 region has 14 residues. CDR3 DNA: TGTGCCAGCAGTCCAATGACAGGCACCGGGGAGCTGTTTTTT. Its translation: CASSPMTGTGELFF.

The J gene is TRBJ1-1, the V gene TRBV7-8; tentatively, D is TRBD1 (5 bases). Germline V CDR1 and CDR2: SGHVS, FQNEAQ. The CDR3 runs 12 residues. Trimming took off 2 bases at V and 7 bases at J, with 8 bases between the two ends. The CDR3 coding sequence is TGTGCCAGCAGCTTAAGAGACAGTGAAGCTTTCTTT. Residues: CASSLRDSEAFF.

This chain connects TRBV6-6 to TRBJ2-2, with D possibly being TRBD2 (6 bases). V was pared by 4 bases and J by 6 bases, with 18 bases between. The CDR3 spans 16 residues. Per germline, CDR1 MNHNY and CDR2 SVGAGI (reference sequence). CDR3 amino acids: CASSSLGVRGAGELFF. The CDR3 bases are TGTGCCAGCAGTTCTCTCGGAGTCCGCGGGGCCGGGGAGCTGTTTTTT.

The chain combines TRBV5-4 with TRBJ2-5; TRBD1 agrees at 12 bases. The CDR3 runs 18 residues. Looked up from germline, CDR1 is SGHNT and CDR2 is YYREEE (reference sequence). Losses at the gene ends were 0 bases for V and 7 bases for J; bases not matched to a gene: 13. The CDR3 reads CASSLEGQGAGLTGTQYF. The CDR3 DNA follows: TGTGCCAGCAGCTTGGAGGGACAGGGGGCTGGGTTGACGGGGACCCAGTACTTC.

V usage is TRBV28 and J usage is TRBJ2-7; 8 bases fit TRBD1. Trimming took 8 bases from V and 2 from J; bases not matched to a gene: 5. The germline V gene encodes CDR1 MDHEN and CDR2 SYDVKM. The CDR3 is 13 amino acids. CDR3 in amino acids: CASRSTGAYEQYF. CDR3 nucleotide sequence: TGTGCCAGCCGCTCGACAGGGGCCTACGAGCAGTACTTC. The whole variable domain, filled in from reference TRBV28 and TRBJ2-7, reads DVKVTQSSRYLVKRTGEKVFLECVQDMDHENMFWYRQDPGLGLRLIYFSYDVKMKEKGDIPEGYSVSREKKERFSLILESASTNQTSMYLCASRSTGAYEQYFGPGTRLTVT.

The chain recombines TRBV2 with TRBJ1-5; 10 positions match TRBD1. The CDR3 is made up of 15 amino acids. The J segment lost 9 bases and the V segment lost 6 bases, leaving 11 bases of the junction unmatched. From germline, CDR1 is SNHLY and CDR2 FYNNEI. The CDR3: CASSAPGQGYRPQHF. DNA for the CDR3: TGTGCCAGCAGCGCCCCGGGACAGGGGTATCGGCCCCAGCATTTT.

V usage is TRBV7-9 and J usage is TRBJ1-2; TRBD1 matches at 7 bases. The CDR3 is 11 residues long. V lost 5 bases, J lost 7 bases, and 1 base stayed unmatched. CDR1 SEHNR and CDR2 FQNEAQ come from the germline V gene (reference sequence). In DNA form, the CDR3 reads TGTGCCAGCAGCCGGGACAGTGGCTACACCTTC. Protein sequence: CASSRDSGYTF.

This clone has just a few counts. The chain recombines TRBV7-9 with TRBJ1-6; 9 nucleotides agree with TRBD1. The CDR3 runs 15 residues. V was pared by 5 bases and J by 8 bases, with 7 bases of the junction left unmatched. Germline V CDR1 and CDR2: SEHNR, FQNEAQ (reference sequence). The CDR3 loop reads CASSVQGASDSPLHF. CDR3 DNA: TGTGCCAGCAGCGTACAGGGGGCCTCCGATTCACCCCTCCACTTT.

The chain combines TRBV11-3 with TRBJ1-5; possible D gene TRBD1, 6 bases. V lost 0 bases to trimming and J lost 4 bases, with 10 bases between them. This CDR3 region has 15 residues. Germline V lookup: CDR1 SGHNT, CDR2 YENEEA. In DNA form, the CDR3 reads TGTGCCAGCAGCTTAGATGACAGGTTAAATCAGCCCCAGCATTTT. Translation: CASSLDDRLNQPQHF.

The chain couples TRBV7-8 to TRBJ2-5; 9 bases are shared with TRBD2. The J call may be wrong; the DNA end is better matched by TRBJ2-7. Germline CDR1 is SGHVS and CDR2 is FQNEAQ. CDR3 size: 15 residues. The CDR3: CASSLPVAGVSEQYF. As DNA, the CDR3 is TGTGCCAGCAGCCTCCCGGTAGCGGGAGTAAGCGAGCAGTACTTC.

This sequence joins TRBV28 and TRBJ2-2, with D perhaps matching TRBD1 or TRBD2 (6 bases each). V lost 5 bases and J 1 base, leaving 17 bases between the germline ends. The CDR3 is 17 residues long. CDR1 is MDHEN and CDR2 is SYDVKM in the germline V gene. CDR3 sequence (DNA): TGTGCCAGCAGTCCAGGGCCAGGGGACTTGAACACCGGGGAGCTGTTTTTT. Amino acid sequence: CASSPGPGDLNTGELFF. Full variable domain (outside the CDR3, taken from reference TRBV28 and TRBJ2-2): DVKVTQSSRYLVKRTGEKVFLECVQDMDHENMFWYRQDPGLGLRLIYFSYDVKMKEKGDIPEGYSVSREKKERFSLILESASTNQTSMYLCASSPGPGDLNTGELFFGEGSRLTVL.

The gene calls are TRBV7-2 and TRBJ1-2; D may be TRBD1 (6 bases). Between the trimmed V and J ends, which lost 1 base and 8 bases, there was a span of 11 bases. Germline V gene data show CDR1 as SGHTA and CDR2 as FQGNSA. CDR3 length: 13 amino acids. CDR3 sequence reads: CASSLEGGHGYTF. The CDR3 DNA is TGTGCCAGCAGCTTAGAGGGGGGCCACGGCTACACCTTC.

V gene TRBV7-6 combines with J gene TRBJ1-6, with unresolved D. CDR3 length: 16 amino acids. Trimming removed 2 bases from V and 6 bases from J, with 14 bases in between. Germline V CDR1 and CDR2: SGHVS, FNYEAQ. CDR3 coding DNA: TGTGCCAGCAGCTTAACCTCGGACGGATTTAATTCACCCCTCCACTTT. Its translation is CASSLTSDGFNSPLHF.